The 28 T cell receptor beta chains below were found in one sample sequenced in a study of blood T cell repertoires in COVID-19 (TCRdb year 2020). Library generation was performed with the immunoSEQ multiplex PCR assay. TCRdb's version of the immuneACCESS table is confined to in-frame rearrangements and falls short of the full clone set. An unresolved V gene accounts for under half of the shortfall where checked; the remainder is of unknown origin. This sample gives roughly 200,000 clones in total; approximately 92% of them show up just once. Around 2% of the sample goes to the ten largest clones. Sequencing used PBMCs or T cells enriched from blood (not recorded which). Receptors were obtained from a woman aged 40 to 50 with acute COVID-19.

J is TRBJ1-2 and V is TRBV5-1; 8 nucleotides line up with TRBD1. This CDR3 comprises 15 residues. J lost 3 bases, V lost 4 bases, and 8 bases had no gene match. CDR1 and CDR2 from the germline V gene are SGHRS and YFSETQ. The CDR3 DNA reads as TGCGCCAGCAGCAAACAACAGGGGGGATACTATGGCTACACCTTC. This translates into CASSKQQGGYYGYTF. Full variable domain (outside the CDR3, taken from reference TRBV5-1 and TRBJ1-2): KAGVTQTPRYLIKTRGQQVTLSCSPISGHRSVSWYQQTPGQGLQFLFEYFSETQRNKGNFPGRFSGRQFSNSRSEMNVSTLELGDSALYLCASSKQQGGYYGYTFGSGTRLTVV.

This clone was counted a single time. The rearrangement joins TRBV28 to TRBJ1-6; 7 nucleotides match TRBD1. After removal of 6 bases from V and 9 bases from J, the junction contained 11 bases not matched to a gene. The germline CDR1 and CDR2 sequences are MDHEN and SYDVKM. This CDR3 spans 15 amino acids. CDR3 DNA sequence: TGTGCCAGCAGCACTCTCCGACAGGGCGGTTCACCCCTCCACTTT. Residues: CASSTLRQGGSPLHF.

This rearrangement joins TRBV6-5 to TRBJ1-2, with 10 bases matching TRBD1. Germline V CDR1 and CDR2: MNHEY, SVGAGI. The V segment lost 6 bases and the J segment 4 bases; nucleotides outside the gene matches: 8. The CDR3 contains 15 residues. This CDR3 is CASSPDRGRFYGYTF. The CDR3 DNA sequence: TGTGCCAGCAGCCCAGACAGGGGGCGGTTCTATGGCTACACCTTC.

The genes are TRBV18 and TRBJ1-6; 10 bases match TRBD1. The CDR3 covers 16 residues. The germline V gene encodes CDR1 KGHSH and CDR2 LQKENI. V shed 4 bases, J shed 5 bases, and the junction held 5 bases outside the gene matches. In DNA, the CDR3 is TGTGCCAGCTCACGTGAAGGGACAGGGGATAATTCACCCCTCCACTTT. Protein sequence: CASSREGTGDNSPLHF.

Concerning this clone: The same CDR3 can be traced to other DNA sequences in this sample. The V call is TRBV3-1 (or the pseudogene TRBV3-2), the J call TRBJ1-6, with 10 bases that match TRBD1. Germline V gene lookup returns CDR1 LGHDT and CDR2 YNNKEL (reference sequence). J lost 7 bases, V lost 6 bases, and 3 bases had no gene match. The CDR3 has 14 residues. CDR3 in amino acids: CASSRGQGNSPLHF. DNA for the CDR3: TGTGCCAGCAGTCGGGGACAGGGGAATTCACCCCTCCACTTT.

The rearrangement links TRBV11-2 to TRBJ2-3, with 11 positions matching TRBD2. Germline assignment: CDR1 SGHAT and CDR2 FQNNGV. The length of the CDR3 is 15 residues. V was clipped by 5 bases and J by 7 bases; unmatched bases: 8. CDR3 nucleotides: TGTGCCAGCAGCCGGCTAGCGGGGGGTCTCTATACGCAGTATTTT. The encoded protein is CASSRLAGGLYTQYF.

This clone was detected once. This rearrangement joins TRBV15 to TRBJ1-5; D remains unclear. The CDR3 sequence is 16 residues long. Germline V lookup: CDR1 LNHNV, CDR2 YYDKDF (reference sequence). Trimming left V 2 bases short and J 0 bases short, with 11 bases between. This CDR3 reads CATSRSTDPSNQPQHF. CDR3 coding DNA: TGTGCCACCAGCAGAAGCACAGACCCTAGCAATCAGCCCCAGCATTTT.

This clone was counted once. The rearrangement joins TRBV6-2 or TRBV6-3 to TRBJ1-1; TRBD1 agrees at 7 bases. V gave up 4 bases and J gave up 1 base; unmatched junction bases: 3. The CDR3 spans 14 residues. Germline-derived CDR1 and CDR2 are MNHEY and SVGEGT. The chain's CDR3 is CASSSQGRNTEAFF. The CDR3 DNA is TGTGCCAGCAGTTCACAGGGGAGGAACACTGAAGCTTTCTTT.

This clone was seen just once. This chain joins TRBV5-1 and TRBJ1-6, with 10 bases aligning to TRBD1. Germline CDR1 reads SGHRS; CDR2 reads YFSETQ. The CDR3 totals 15 residues. V gave up 4 bases and J gave up 5 bases; unmatched junction bases: 3. CDR3 in DNA: TGCGCCAGCAGCGGGGGACAGGGGAATAATTCACCCCTCCACTTT. Translating gives CASSGGQGNNSPLHF.

The V gene is TRBV7-9, the J gene TRBJ2-5; D may be TRBD2 (5 bases). The CDR3 consists of 16 residues. The V end lost 5 bases, the J end lost 5 bases, and 21 bases lay between the germline ends. Germline CDR1 and CDR2: SEHNR and FQNEAQ (reference sequence). DNA of the CDR3: TGTGCCAGCAGCCCGACTCGGGGAATAGCTCAGGAGACCCAGTACTTC. Its translation: CASSPTRGIAQETQYF. The variable domain in full, completed from reference TRBV7-9 and TRBJ2-5, reads DTGVSQNPRHKITKRGQNVTFRCDPISEHNRLYWYRQTLGQGPEFLTYFQNEAQLEKSRLLSDRFSAERPKGSFSTLEIQRTEQGDSAMYLCASSPTRGIAQETQYFGPGTRLLVL.

The genes are TRBV28 and TRBJ1-1; 7 nucleotides align to TRBD1. The CDR3 runs to 12 residues. Per germline, CDR1 MDHEN and CDR2 SYDVKM. The trim removed 2 bases at V and 10 bases at J, leaving 4 bases unmatched. This CDR3 reads CASSLKQGTAFF. CDR3 coding DNA: TGTGCCAGCAGTTTAAAACAGGGGACAGCTTTCTTT.

The chain recombines TRBV11-1 with TRBJ2-1, with 12 bases aligning to TRBD2. The CDR3 runs to 16 residues. J was trimmed by 4 bases and V by 5 bases; bases with no gene match: 6. CDR1 is SGHAT, CDR2 FQDESV, per germline (reference sequence). The CDR3 DNA reads TGTGCCAGCAGCGCTAGCGGGAGGGACGGGTACAATGAGCAGTTCTTC. It specifies CASSASGRDGYNEQFF.

J is TRBJ2-2 and V is TRBV7-2; 8 positions match TRBD1. The CDR3 runs to 15 residues. Germline trimming cut 1 base from V and 8 bases from J; bases unmatched to any gene: 6. Germline CDR1 SGHTA, CDR2 FQGNSA. CDR3 loop: CASSLVVRGPGELFF. The DNA for the CDR3 is TGTGCCAGCAGCTTAGTTGTCAGGGGGCCAGGGGAGCTGTTTTTT.

To note about this clone: The junction differs from germline at one of its ends, possibly a read error. CDR3 bases: TGTGCTAGCAGCTTAAGACTAGCGGGACCATACCAAGAGACCCAGTACTTC. Protein product: CASSLRLAGPYQETQYF. This chain joins TRBV7-7 and TRBJ2-5, with TRBD2 matching 11 bases. Germline V gene data show CDR1 as SSHAT and CDR2 as FNYEAQ (reference sequence). This CDR3 spans 17 amino acids.

The chain combines TRBV28 with TRBJ1-1; tentative D call: TRBD1 (6 bases). The CDR3 has 15 amino acids. CDR1 MDHEN and CDR2 SYDVKM come from the germline V gene. V was cut by 2 bases and J by 4 bases, with 14 bases left in between. Here the CDR3 DNA reads TGTGCCAGCAGTTTACATCAGGGGTTTAGCACTGAAGCTTTCTTT. It specifies CASSLHQGFSTEAFF.

The gene calls are TRBV3-1 (or the pseudogene TRBV3-2) and TRBJ1-2; 7 positions agree with TRBD1. CDR3 size: 13 residues. Germline trimming cut 6 bases from V and 7 bases from J; bases unmatched to any gene: 8. CDR1 LGHDT and CDR2 YNNKEL come from the germline V gene (reference sequence). CDR3 amino acids: CASSAPGGFGYTF. In DNA form, the CDR3 reads TGTGCCAGCAGTGCTCCAGGGGGATTTGGCTACACCTTC.

J is TRBJ2-1 and V is TRBV9; 7 bases agree with TRBD2. CDR1 and CDR2 (germline): SGDLS, YYNGEE. CDR3 size: 15 residues. The junction had 8 bases not matched to a gene; V was cut back by 0 bases and J by 8 bases. The CDR3 is CASSVVAGVGDEQFF. CDR3 nucleotides: TGTGCCAGCAGCGTAGTGGCGGGAGTCGGCGATGAGCAGTTCTTC.

The chain carries TRBV7-9 and TRBJ1-1, with D maybe TRBD1 (5 bases). The CDR3 is 14 amino acids. V lost 1 base, J lost 2 bases, and 8 bases lay in between. The germline CDR1 and CDR2 sequences are SEHNR and FQNEAQ (reference sequence). For the CDR3, the DNA is TGTGCCAGCAGCTTAGACAGGAGAAACACTGAAGCTTTCTTT. Protein sequence: CASSLDRRNTEAFF.

The chain carries TRBV7-9 and TRBJ2-1, with D possibly TRBD2 on 6 matching bases. Germline CDR1 SEHNR, CDR2 FQNEAQ (reference sequence). V gave up 7 bases and J gave up 4 bases, with 17 bases separating them. The CDR3 sequence is 15 residues long. CDR3 in amino acids: CASTLGGTLYNEQFF. Here the CDR3 DNA reads TGTGCCAGCACTCTGGGTGGGACTTTATACAATGAGCAGTTCTTC.

This CDR3 is CASSLEAQGYQETQYF. CDR3 coding DNA: TGTGCCAGCAGCTTAGAGGCACAGGGATACCAAGAGACCCAGTACTTC. The chain is built from TRBV11-2 and TRBJ2-5, with D possibly matching TRBD1 (6 bases). V was clipped by 0 bases and J by 0 bases, with 11 bases between them. Germline loops: CDR1 SGHAT, CDR2 FQNNGV. The CDR3 sequence is 16 residues long.

V and J are TRBV19 and TRBJ2-2; 10 bases are a match to TRBD1. The CDR3 contains 17 residues. The germline gives CDR1 LNHDA, CDR2 SQIVND (reference sequence). After removal of 3 bases from V and 4 bases from J, the junction contained 8 bases not matched to a gene. The CDR3 bases are TGTGCCAGTAGTATCTCCCCGGGACAGGGGTTCACCGGGGAGCTGTTTTTT. This translates into CASSISPGQGFTGELFF.

The chain uses TRBV2 and TRBJ1-3; D gene uncertain. The germline gives CDR1 SNHLY, CDR2 FYNNEI. CDR3 length equals 13 residues. V was clipped by 2 bases and J by 4 bases, with 6 bases between them. The chain's CDR3 is CASSEQMGNTIYF. CDR3 bases: TGTGCCAGCAGTGAACAAATGGGAAACACCATATATTTT.

The V and J genes are TRBV2 and TRBJ2-5; D not resolved. Trimming removed 4 bases from V and 3 bases from J, with 18 bases in between. This CDR3 is built from 16 residues. Germline lookup yields CDR1 SNHLY and CDR2 FYNNEI. DNA for the CDR3: TGTGCCAGCAGTGGGAACTATCAGATTTCCAAAGAGACCCAGTACTTC. It yields the protein CASSGNYQISKETQYF.

The count of this clone is one. The chain couples TRBV25-1 to TRBJ1-1; D might be TRBD1 (5 bases). Per the germline V gene, CDR1 is MGHDK and CDR2 is SYGVNS. This CDR3 region has 14 residues. V shed 3 bases and J shed 0 bases, with 8 bases lying between them. Written as DNA, the CDR3 is TGTGCCAGCAGTGACGAACAGGTGAACACTGAAGCTTTCTTT. Its translation is CASSDEQVNTEAFF.

This clone occurred a few times. The chain uses TRBV4-1 and TRBJ2-3; D is perhaps TRBD1 (5 bases). The V and J ends lost 3 bases and 0 bases respectively, with 7 bases between them. In germline, CDR1 is MGHRA, CDR2 YSYEKL. The CDR3 spans 14 residues. The CDR3 DNA reads TGCGCCAGCAGCCACAGGGAAAGCACAGATACGCAGTATTTT. Amino acids: CASSHRESTDTQYF.

V usage is TRBV7-8 and J usage is TRBJ2-1; 10 nucleotides line up with TRBD1. The germline V gene has CDR1 SGHVS and CDR2 FQNEAQ. V gave up 5 bases and J gave up 4 bases; unmatched junction bases: 5. CDR3 size: 15 residues. CDR3 sequence: CASSVDRGNYNEQFF. In nucleotides, the CDR3 is TGTGCCAGCAGCGTGGACAGGGGGAATTACAATGAGCAGTTCTTC.

The CDR3 loop is CASSLPGTGVYEQYF. CDR3 sequence (DNA): TGTGCCAGCAGCTTGCCCGGGACAGGGGTCTACGAGCAGTACTTC. The chain has TRBV5-6 and TRBJ2-7, with 10 nucleotides matching TRBD1. Germline CDR1 and CDR2: SGHDT and YYEEEE. The CDR3 is 15 amino acids. The ends lost 1 base at V and 3 bases at J; junction bases unmatched: 4.

V usage is TRBV12-5 and J usage is TRBJ1-1; D gene ambiguous. CDR1 and CDR2 (germline): LGHNT, FRNRAP. CDR3 length: 13 residues. V gave up 5 bases and J gave up 0 bases, with 7 bases separating them. The CDR3 is CASGRAMNTEAFF. CDR3 sequence (DNA): TGTGCTAGTGGTCGAGCCATGAACACTGAAGCTTTCTTT.